The 20 T cell receptor beta chains reported below all come from one sample, sequenced in a study of T cells in Graves' hyperthyroidism and ophthalmopathy. RNA transcripts provided the source from which TCR beta CDR3 regions were amplified. The TCR CDR3 first-round RT-PCR relied on the HTBI primer set. MiXCR was run by TCRdb on the multiplex PCR reads, yielding one entry per CDR3 protein. The sample records under 650,000 distinct CDR3 sequences, around 15% being singletons. Sequencing was performed on blood. The receptors were sampled from a woman aged 30 to 39 with Graves' hyperthyroidism.

This clonotype has ten or more counts. The chain combines TRBV5-5 with TRBJ2-2; D not certain. Trimming cost V 3 bases and J 10 bases, with 19 bases left between them. The CDR3 totals 15 residues. Looked up from germline, CDR1 is SGHKS and CDR2 is YYEKEE (reference sequence). The CDR3 nucleotides read TGTGCCAGCAGCTGGGCCCTCCTATTGGACGCGGAGCTGTTTTTT. Protein sequence: CASSWALLLDAELFF.

This clonotype was recorded a few times. The genes are TRBV12-3 or TRBV12-4 and TRBJ2-7; D is uncertain. V was trimmed by 8 bases and J by 2 bases, leaving 13 bases between them. This CDR3 is built from 13 residues. CDR3 nucleotides: TGTGCCAGCGTTTCGGGCCAGACCTACGAGCAGTACTTC. This encodes CASVSGQTYEQYF.

The V gene is TRBV10-1, the J gene TRBJ2-3, with D unresolved. V was cut by 2 bases and J by 0 bases, with 6 bases left in between. Per the germline V gene, CDR1 is WNHNN and CDR2 is SYGVQD (reference sequence). The CDR3 extends over 14 amino acids. The CDR3 region is CASSERSSTDTQYF. The CDR3 region has the DNA TGCGCCAGCAGTGAGCGGTCTAGCACAGATACGCAGTATTTT.

This clonotype showed up many times. The chain recombines TRBV6-1 with TRBJ1-5; D gene uncertain. V was pared by 5 bases and J by 3 bases, with 8 bases between. Germline loops: CDR1 MNHNS, CDR2 SASEGT. The CDR3 spans 13 residues. The CDR3, as DNA: TGTGCCAGCAGTTCCATGATCAATCAGCCCCAGCATTTT. Protein sequence: CASSSMINQPQHF.

This clonotype was recorded a few times. The chain joins TRBV7-3 to TRBJ2-6; D unresolved. Germline CDR1 and CDR2: SGHTA and FQGTGA. The CDR3 extends over 17 amino acids. Trimming cost V 1 base and J 3 bases, with 13 bases left between them. The CDR3 DNA follows: TGTGCCAGCAGCTTAAATTCCGCAGGTATTGGGGCCAACGTCCTGACTTTC. Protein product: CASSLNSAGIGANVLTF.

There are a few counts of this clonotype. This chain uses TRBV27 with TRBJ1-4, with TRBD1 identical over 11 bases. CDR1 is MNHEY, CDR2 SMNVEV, per germline (reference sequence). The CDR3 covers 17 residues. V was clipped by 5 bases and J by 5 bases; unmatched bases: 10. The CDR3, as DNA: TGTGCCAGCAGTCAAGGGACAGGGGGTTTTGGGAATGAAAAACTGTTTTTT. Amino acid sequence: CASSQGTGGFGNEKLFF.

This clonotype was seen a handful of times. J is TRBJ2-3 and V is TRBV20-1; TRBD1 aligns across 10 bases. CDR3 size: 14 residues. V shed 5 bases, J shed 4 bases, and the junction held 6 bases outside the gene matches. Germline CDR1 is DFQATT and CDR2 is SNEGSKA (reference sequence). The CDR3 nucleotides are TGCAGTGCTTCGACAGGGGGCGGCGCAGATACGCAGTATTTT. The encoded protein is CSASTGGGADTQYF.

V and J are TRBV29-1 and TRBJ2-3; 10 bases match TRBD2. The V and J ends lost 6 bases and 2 bases, in that order; junction bases with no gene match: 8. The CDR3 extends over 15 amino acids. In germline, CDR1 is SQVTM, CDR2 ANQGSEA. CDR3 coding DNA: TGCAGCGTCCACCTAGCGGGAGTTAACACAGATACGCAGTATTTT. Its protein product is CSVHLAGVNTDTQYF.

This clonotype came up many times. At one end the junction does not follow the germline gene, possibly because of a read error. The V and J genes are TRBV12-3 or TRBV12-4 and TRBJ2-7, with a weak D call TRBD2 (6 bases). The CDR3 runs 13 residues. CDR3 protein: CAGSLGGNYEQYF. The CDR3, as DNA: TGTGCCGGCAGTTTGGGGGGTAACTACGAGCAGTACTTC.

This clonotype was seen ten or more times. The chain recombines TRBV7-3 with TRBJ2-5; D not certain. V lost 1 base to trimming and J lost 4 bases, with 7 bases between them. The CDR3 covers 13 residues. Germline values: CDR1 SGHTA, CDR2 FQGTGA. In DNA form, the CDR3 reads TGTGCCAGCAGCTTAATGTTGGGAGAGACCCAGTACTTC. Amino acid sequence: CASSLMLGETQYF.

The J gene is TRBJ2-5, the V gene TRBV18; D is unresolved. The V gene's germline CDR1 is KGHSH and CDR2 LQKENI. Trimming stripped 2 bases from V and 2 bases from J, with 9 bases between. This CDR3 has 14 amino acids. The CDR3 spells CASSPDKIQETQYF. CDR3 DNA sequence: TGTGCCAGCTCACCAGACAAGATACAAGAGACCCAGTACTTC.

This clonotype was found a few times. The chain joins TRBV20-1 to TRBJ1-5; a possible D gene is TRBD1 (5 bases). Germline lookup yields CDR1 DFQATT and CDR2 SNEGSKA (reference sequence). V lost 6 bases and J 4 bases, leaving 10 bases between the germline ends. This CDR3 contains 12 residues. CDR3 nucleotide sequence: TGCAGTGCCGGGACCGAAAATCAGCCCCAGCATTTT. It codes for CSAGTENQPQHF.

This clonotype has a count of ten or more. The V and J genes are TRBV5-1 and TRBJ2-1; 8 positions match TRBD1. This CDR3 contains 16 residues. Losses at the gene ends were 4 bases for V and 6 bases for J; bases not matched to a gene: 12. Germline V lookup: CDR1 SGHRS, CDR2 YFSETQ. CDR3 protein: CASSLPGQGAVNEQFF. CDR3 sequence (DNA): TGCGCCAGCAGCCTTCCCGGACAGGGAGCGGTCAATGAGCAGTTCTTC.

This clonotype appeared many times. V usage is TRBV6-1 and J usage is TRBJ1-5; the D gene is possibly TRBD1 (6 bases). Germline lookup yields CDR1 MNHNS and CDR2 SASEGT. The CDR3 length is 15 residues. Trimming shortened V by 7 bases and J by 6 bases, and 19 bases separated the two germline ends. Written as DNA, the CDR3 is TGTGCCAGCAAACCTTTCGGGGGGGGCGTTCAGCCCCAGCATTTT. Its protein product is CASKPFGGGVQPQHF.

The V gene is TRBV2, the J gene TRBJ2-5; 7 bases line up with TRBD2. Germline V lookup: CDR1 SNHLY, CDR2 FYNNEI. CDR3 length: 15 amino acids. V lost 1 base to trimming and J lost 1 base; unmatched junction nucleotides: 3. The CDR3 region is CASSEGEGSQETQYF. As DNA, the CDR3 is TGTGCCAGCAGTGAAGGGGAGGGCAGCCAAGAGACCCAGTACTTC.

This clonotype was counted between two and nine times. V and J are TRBV4-1 and TRBJ1-1; 7 nucleotides line up with TRBD1. After removal of 3 bases from V and 3 bases from J, the junction contained 7 bases not matched to a gene. The CDR3 is 15 residues long. Germline V gene data show CDR1 as MGHRA and CDR2 as YSYEKL. CDR3 loop: CASSQWDSEYTEAFF. In DNA form, the CDR3 reads TGCGCCAGCAGCCAGTGGGACAGCGAATACACTGAAGCTTTCTTT.

The chain joins TRBV4-1 to TRBJ1-5; D remains unclear. This CDR3 is 17 amino acids long. CDR1 is MGHRA, CDR2 YSYEKL, per germline. The ends were cut back, 0 bases at V and 2 bases at J, with 14 bases in the middle. CDR3 region: CASSQDGTRRGNQPQHF. In DNA, the CDR3 is TGCGCCAGCAGCCAAGACGGTACCCGACGGGGCAATCAGCCCCAGCATTTT.

The J gene is TRBJ2-7, the V gene TRBV9, with D perhaps matching TRBD1 or TRBD2 (5 bases each). V was shortened by 4 bases and J by 4 bases, with 18 bases between the two germline ends. The length of the CDR3 is 15 residues. In germline, CDR1 is SGDLS, CDR2 YYNGEE. CDR3 nucleotide sequence: TGTGCCAGCAGCCCCGATATCGGGACGCGTTACGAGCAGTACTTC. Encoded protein: CASSPDIGTRYEQYF.

There are a few counts of this clonotype. The chain couples TRBV6-5 to TRBJ2-7, with 8 bases fitting TRBD1. The junction had 4 bases not matched to a gene; V was cut back by 0 bases and J by 0 bases. Germline-derived CDR1 and CDR2 are MNHEY and SVGAGI. The CDR3 length is 16 residues. In nucleotides, the CDR3 is TGTGCCAGCAGTTACTCGGGGGACAGGTACTCCTACGAGCAGTACTTC. This translates into CASSYSGDRYSYEQYF.

On this clonotype itself: A much larger clone sits a single nucleotide away, making a read error possible. The chain employs TRBV30 and TRBJ2-7; 10 bases agree with TRBD2. The CDR3 has 16 amino acids. Germline-derived CDR1 and CDR2 are GTSNPN and SVGIG (reference sequence). The CDR3 region is CDPMTGTSVYSYEQYF. Written as DNA, the CDR3 is TGTGATCCAATGACCGGGACTAGCGTTTACTCCTACGAGCAGTACTTC.